The 10 T cell receptor beta chains below were found in one sample sequenced in a study of blood T cells in healthy people across ages. A second PCR of about 6 to 11 cycles used a sample-barcoded 5' primer and a J-beta primer mix. TCRdb analysed the 5' RACE reads with MiXCR anew, one entry per CDR3 protein. The sample carries about 1,800,000 distinct CDR3 sequences, 28% recorded once. The sequenced sample consisted of blood. These receptor sequences come from a woman under 40 in good health.

This clonotype was picked up a small number of times. V usage is TRBV20-1 and J usage is TRBJ1-5, with a possible D match to TRBD1 (5 bases). This CDR3 is built from 16 residues. V lost 6 bases, J lost 2 bases, and 20 bases lay in between. Germline CDR1 and CDR2: DFQATT and SNEGSKA (reference sequence). Here the CDR3 reads CSASTEPGRGNQPQHF. CDR3 DNA sequence: TGCAGTGCCTCCACCGAGCCAGGGAGAGGCAATCAGCCCCAGCATTTT.

As regards this clonotype: This may be a read error, as it is one base from a much larger clone. The gene calls are TRBV5-1 and TRBJ2-4; 7 nucleotides align to TRBD1. The J call may be faulty, since TRBJ2-7 better matches the DNA end. Germline CDR1 is SGHRS and CDR2 is YFSETQ. This CDR3 region has 15 residues. The CDR3 nucleotides are TGCGCCAGCAGCTCGCCGGGACAGAAGAGCTACGAGCAGTACTTC. This sequence encodes CASSSPGQKSYEQYF.

This clonotype occurred a few times. V and J are TRBV5-1 and TRBJ2-1; possible D gene TRBD1, 5 bases. Germline V gene sequence: CDR1 SGHRS, CDR2 YFSETQ. The V gene lost 0 bases and the J gene lost 6 bases, with 13 bases spanning the gap. This CDR3 contains 15 residues. In nucleotides, the CDR3 is TGCGCCAGCAGCTTGGATGTGGGGCGCGCCAATGAGCAGTTCTTC. This gives the protein CASSLDVGRANEQFF.

This clonotype showed up just a few times. The J gene is TRBJ2-7, the V gene TRBV7-6, with a possible D match to TRBD1 (7 bases). The CDR3 length is 13 residues. V was clipped by 8 bases and J by 5 bases, with 16 bases between them. Germline values: CDR1 SGHVS, CDR2 FNYEAQ. CDR3 DNA sequence: TGTGCCAGCCAGGAGGGACAGTTCCACGAGCAGTACTTC. Protein: CASQEGQFHEQYF. The variable domain in full, completed from reference TRBV7-6 and TRBJ2-7, reads GAGVSQSPRYKVTKRGQDVALRCDPISGHVSLYWYRQALGQGPEFLTYFNYEAQQDKSGLPNDRFSAERPEGSISTLTIQRTEQRDSAMYRCASQEGQFHEQYFGPGTRLTVT.

The table lists this clonotype with a few counts. The V call is TRBV10-3, the J call TRBJ1-1; no clear D. CDR3 length: 14 residues. CDR1 and CDR2 from the germline V gene are ENHRY and SYGVKD. The V gene lost 0 bases and the J gene lost 0 bases, with 5 bases spanning the gap. The CDR3 sequence: CAISESWMNTEAFF. The CDR3 nucleotides read TGTGCCATCAGTGAGTCCTGGATGAACACTGAAGCTTTCTTT.

The CDR3, as DNA: TGTGCCAGCAGTTGGGCCTCGGACAGGGAAACTGAAGCTTTCTTT. It specifies CASSWASDRETEAFF. The chain links TRBV27 to TRBJ1-1; 8 bases match TRBD1. The CDR3 extends over 15 amino acids. Per germline, CDR1 MNHEY and CDR2 SMNVEV (reference sequence). V lost 4 bases to trimming and J lost 5 bases; unmatched junction nucleotides: 9.

The V gene is TRBV27, the J gene TRBJ2-5, with D possibly matching TRBD1 (6 bases). V lost 5 bases, J lost 11 bases, and 24 bases lay in between. The CDR3 spans 15 residues. Germline values: CDR1 MNHEY, CDR2 SMNVEV (reference sequence). In nucleotides, the CDR3 is TGTGCCAGCAGTCAGGGGCCTCTCTCCCACAATGAGCAGTACTTC. Amino acids: CASSQGPLSHNEQYF.

This clonotype has a count of ten or more. The J gene is TRBJ2-5, the V gene TRBV6-5; TRBD1 aligns across 8 bases. The DNA end lines up better with TRBJ2-7; the J call may be wrong. This CDR3 region has 15 residues. Per the germline V gene, CDR1 is MNHEY and CDR2 is SVGAGI. The CDR3 DNA reads TGTGCCAGCAGCGCCGGGACAGGAGGGACCTACGAGCAGTACTTC. This gives the protein CASSAGTGGTYEQYF.

This clonotype was observed a handful of times. The V gene is TRBV20-1, the J gene TRBJ2-7, with D maybe TRBD2 (6 bases). The germline V gene encodes CDR1 DFQATT and CDR2 SNEGSKA (reference sequence). V lost 6 bases and J lost 5, with 17 bases in between. The CDR3 spans 13 residues. CDR3: CSADLGLFNEQYF. The CDR3 coding sequence is TGCAGTGCCGACCTGGGACTCTTTAACGAGCAGTACTTC.

In its sample, this clonotype was seen a few times. A read error is possible here, since a much larger clone lies one base away. V gene TRBV10-3 combines with J gene TRBJ2-7; D call uncertain. Germline loops: CDR1 ENHRY, CDR2 SYGVKD. The CDR3 length is 12 residues. CDR3 bases: TGTGCCGTCAGTGAACCAACCTACGAGCAGTACTTC. It codes for CAVSEPTYEQYF.